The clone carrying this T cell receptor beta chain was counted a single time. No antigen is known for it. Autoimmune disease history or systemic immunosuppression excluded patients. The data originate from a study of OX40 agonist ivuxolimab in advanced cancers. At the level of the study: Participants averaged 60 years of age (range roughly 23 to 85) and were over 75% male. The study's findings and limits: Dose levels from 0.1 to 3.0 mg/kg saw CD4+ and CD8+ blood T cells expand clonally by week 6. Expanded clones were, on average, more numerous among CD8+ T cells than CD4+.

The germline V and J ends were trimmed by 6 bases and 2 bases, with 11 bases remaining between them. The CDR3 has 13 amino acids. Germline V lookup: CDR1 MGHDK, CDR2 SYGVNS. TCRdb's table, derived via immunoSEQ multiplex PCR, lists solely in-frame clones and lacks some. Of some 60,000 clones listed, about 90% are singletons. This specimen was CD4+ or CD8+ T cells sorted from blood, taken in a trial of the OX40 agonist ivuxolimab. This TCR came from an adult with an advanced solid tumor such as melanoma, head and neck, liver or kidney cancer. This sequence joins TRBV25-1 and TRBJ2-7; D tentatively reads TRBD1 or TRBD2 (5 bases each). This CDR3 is CASSPTGPYEQYF. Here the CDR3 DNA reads TGTGCCAGCAGCCCGACGGGGCCCTACGAGCAGTACTTC.